Below, 20 T cell receptor beta chains from the same sample are listed, as sequenced in a study of blood T cell repertoires in COVID-19. Libraries were prepared by immunoSEQ multiplex PCR; TCRdb keeps only in-frame clonotypes and omits some of them. This table has hundreds of thousands of clones, about nine tenths appearing once. Sequencing was performed on peripheral blood. These receptors came from a man aged 45 to 65 with acute or convalescent COVID-19.

This chain links TRBV7-3 with TRBJ1-6, with 9 bases lining up with TRBD1. CDR1 SGHTA and CDR2 FQGTGA come from the germline V gene. This CDR3 has 16 residues. The junction had 10 bases not matched to a gene; V was cut back by 6 bases and J by 7 bases. CDR3 DNA: TGTGCCAGCAGTAAAGAAGGGACAGGGACAAATTCACCCCTCCACTTT. It encodes CASSKEGTGTNSPLHF.

V usage is TRBV12-5 and J usage is TRBJ1-4; the D gene is possibly TRBD1 (6 bases). There are 17 residues in the CDR3. V was trimmed by 1 base and J by 3 bases, leaving 15 bases between them. Germline V gene data show CDR1 as LGHNT and CDR2 as FRNRAP. CDR3 sequence: CASGLGVGDISNEKLFF. The CDR3 DNA reads as TGTGCTAGTGGTTTGGGAGTGGGGGACATTTCTAATGAAAAACTGTTTTTT.

The chain carries TRBV30 and TRBJ2-7, with D possibly TRBD1 on 5 matching bases. Between the trimmed V and J ends, which lost 4 bases and 0 bases, there was a span of 19 bases. Germline assignment: CDR1 GTSNPN and CDR2 SVGIG (reference sequence). This CDR3 has 16 residues. Written as DNA, the CDR3 is TGTGCCTGGACCCCTGATCGGCAGGGAAGCTCCTACGAGCAGTACTTC. Encoded protein: CAWTPDRQGSSYEQYF.

This chain links TRBV6-5 with TRBJ1-1, with TRBD1 as a possible D gene (5 bases). Germline CDR1 MNHEY, CDR2 SVGAGI. This CDR3 has 14 residues. Trimming shortened V by 5 bases and J by 1 base, and 11 bases separated the two germline ends. This CDR3 reads CASSPNRPNTEAFF. The CDR3 DNA follows: TGTGCCAGCAGTCCCAACAGGCCGAACACTGAAGCTTTCTTT.

The rearrangement uses TRBV10-3 and TRBJ1-1, with TRBD1 as a possible D gene (6 bases). CDR1 and CDR2 from the germline V gene are ENHRY and SYGVKD. This CDR3 region has 14 residues. Trimming pared 5 bases from V and 5 bases from J, leaving 15 bases between. CDR3 coding DNA: TGTGCCATCAGTACCAACAGGGCTGAGACTGAAGCTTTCTTT. It translates to CAISTNRAETEAFF.

The rearrangement uses TRBV2 and TRBJ2-2, with 7 bases fitting TRBD1. The V gene end was trimmed by 6 bases and the J gene end by 0 bases; junction bases not matched to a gene: 10. CDR3 length: 17 amino acids. In germline, CDR1 is SNHLY, CDR2 FYNNEI. Here the CDR3 DNA reads TGTGCCAGCAGGGGGGAGCCGGGACAGACGAACACCGGGGAGCTGTTTTTT. Protein: CASRGEPGQTNTGELFF.

The CDR3 DNA is TGTGCCAGTAGTCAGGCTCCCCCTTCCTACAATGAGCAGTTCTTC. The encoded protein is CASSQAPPSYNEQFF. The chain carries TRBV19 and TRBJ2-1, with D uncertain. V was pared by 5 bases and J by 1 base, with 12 bases between. Germline V gene sequence: CDR1 LNHDA, CDR2 SQIVND (reference sequence). The length of the CDR3 is 15 residues.

Ten or more counts support this clone. This rearrangement joins TRBV19 to TRBJ1-1; no firm D call. V dropped 3 bases and J dropped 0 bases, with 11 bases sitting between them. Germline assignment: CDR1 LNHDA and CDR2 SQIVND (reference sequence). This CDR3 is built from 15 residues. CDR3 loop: CASSIHTTLNTEAFF. In nucleotides, the CDR3 is TGTGCCAGTAGTATCCATACCACTTTGAACACTGAAGCTTTCTTT.

The gene calls are TRBV2 and TRBJ2-7; 7 bases are shared with TRBD1. The CDR3 sequence is 14 residues long. Trimming cost V 8 bases and J 3 bases; bases outside gene matches: 10. The germline CDR1 and CDR2 sequences are SNHLY and FYNNEI. This CDR3 reads CASGNPGQIYEQYF. In DNA form, the CDR3 reads TGTGCCAGCGGGAACCCGGGACAGATCTACGAGCAGTACTTC.

In DNA form, the CDR3 reads TGTGCCAGCAGTGGGACAGGGGGAGAAAAACTGTTTTTT. This sequence encodes CASSGTGGEKLFF. The chain employs TRBV25-1 and TRBJ1-4, with 10 bases aligning to TRBD1. V trimming: 4 bases; J trimming: 8 bases; junction bases outside the gene matches: 1. Per germline, CDR1 MGHDK and CDR2 SYGVNS. This CDR3 has 13 amino acids.

This sequence joins TRBV2 and TRBJ2-7; 14 positions agree with TRBD2. The V and J ends lost 4 bases and 7 bases, in that order; junction bases with no gene match: 6. Germline assignment: CDR1 SNHLY and CDR2 FYNNEI. This CDR3 contains 15 residues. CDR3 coding DNA: TGTGCCAGCAGTGGGACTAGCGGGGGGAGTGGGGAGCAGTACTTC. Its protein product is CASSGTSGGSGEQYF.

The rearrangement joins TRBV18 to TRBJ1-5; TRBD1 matches 7 bases. Germline V CDR1 and CDR2: KGHSH, LQKENI. The CDR3 sequence is 17 residues long. V shed 3 bases and J 3 bases; nucleotides not matched to a gene: 11. CDR3 DNA: TGTGCCAGCTCACCCCTACCGGGACAGAAAGCCAATCAGCCCCAGCATTTT. This gives the protein CASSPLPGQKANQPQHF.

The V gene is TRBV11-3, the J gene TRBJ2-3; possible D gene TRBD2, 5 bases. Germline values: CDR1 SGHNT, CDR2 YENEEA. The CDR3 is 16 residues long. V was trimmed by 0 bases and J by 0 bases, leaving 10 bases between them. The CDR3 is CASSLDGSASTDTQYF. In DNA, the CDR3 is TGTGCCAGCAGCTTAGATGGGAGTGCTAGCACAGATACGCAGTATTTT.

The chain combines TRBV29-1 with TRBJ1-1, with 8 bases matching TRBD1. The CDR3 totals 16 residues. Germline V gives CDR1 SQVTM, CDR2 ANQGSEA. The junction had 14 bases not matched to a gene; V was cut back by 7 bases and J by 1 base. The CDR3 loop reads CSAEPGTGVPNTEAFF. The CDR3 bases are TGCAGCGCGGAACCCGGGACAGGAGTGCCGAACACTGAAGCTTTCTTT.

V usage is TRBV4-1 and J usage is TRBJ1-5; D gene unclear. V shed 0 bases and J shed 5 bases, with 11 bases lying between them. This CDR3 has 15 amino acids. The V gene's germline CDR1 is MGHRA and CDR2 YSYEKL. CDR3 nucleotides: TGCGCCAGCAGCCAAGATCCGGGTCCTGATCAGCCCCAGCATTTT. This translates into CASSQDPGPDQPQHF.

The chain joins TRBV6-6 to TRBJ1-2, with D tentatively TRBD1 (5 bases). V was shortened by 0 bases and J by 6 bases, with 14 bases between the two germline ends. Germline loops: CDR1 MNHNY, CDR2 SVGAGI (reference sequence). This CDR3 has 15 amino acids. The CDR3: CASSYSPGSKNGYTF. The CDR3 DNA reads as TGTGCCAGCAGTTACTCCCCAGGGTCGAAGAATGGCTACACCTTC.

The gene calls are TRBV5-1 and TRBJ1-6; 7 bases align to TRBD1. V shed 3 bases and J 10 bases; nucleotides not matched to a gene: 4. Germline CDR1 and CDR2: SGHRS and YFSETQ. The CDR3 consists of 13 residues. The CDR3: CASSSGQSSPLHF. The DNA for the CDR3 is TGCGCCAGCAGCTCGGGACAGAGCTCACCCCTCCACTTT.

The rearrangement uses TRBV12-5 and TRBJ2-3; the match to TRBD1 covers 9 bases. The germline V gene has CDR1 LGHNT and CDR2 FRNRAP. The CDR3 covers 15 residues. The V gene end was trimmed by 5 bases and the J gene end by 4 bases; junction bases not matched to a gene: 7. In DNA, the CDR3 is TGTGCTAGTGGTCCAACAGGGGGCGCACCAGATACGCAGTATTTT. Residues: CASGPTGGAPDTQYF.

V usage is TRBV30 and J usage is TRBJ1-1; possible D gene TRBD1, 6 bases. The CDR3 contains 12 residues. The V end was cut by 7 bases, the J end by 3 bases, with 12 bases between. In germline, CDR1 is GTSNPN, CDR2 SVGIG (reference sequence). CDR3: CASPGDDTEAFF. CDR3 coding DNA: TGTGCCTCACCAGGGGATGACACTGAAGCTTTCTTT.

Only one count was recorded for this clone. This chain links TRBV11-1 with TRBJ1-1; 8 positions match TRBD1. Germline-derived CDR1 and CDR2 are SGHAT and FQDESV (reference sequence). This CDR3 has 13 amino acids. With V trimmed by 3 bases and J by 10 bases, 7 bases remained unmatched. CDR3 region: CASSFAGGGRAFF. The CDR3 DNA is TGTGCCAGCAGCTTCGCAGGGGGCGGGAGAGCTTTCTTT.